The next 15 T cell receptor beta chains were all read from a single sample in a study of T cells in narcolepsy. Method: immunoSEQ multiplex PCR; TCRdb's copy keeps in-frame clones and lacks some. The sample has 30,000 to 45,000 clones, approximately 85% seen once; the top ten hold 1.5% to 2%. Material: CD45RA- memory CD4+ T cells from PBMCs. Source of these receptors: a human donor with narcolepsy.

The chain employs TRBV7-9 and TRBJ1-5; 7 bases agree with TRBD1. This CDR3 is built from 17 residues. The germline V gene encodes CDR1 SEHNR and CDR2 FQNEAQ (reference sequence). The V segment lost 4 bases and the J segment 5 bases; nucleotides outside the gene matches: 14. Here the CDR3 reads CASSSSQTGMRDQPQHF. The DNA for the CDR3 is TGTGCCAGCAGCTCTAGCCAGACAGGGATGAGGGATCAGCCCCAGCATTTT.

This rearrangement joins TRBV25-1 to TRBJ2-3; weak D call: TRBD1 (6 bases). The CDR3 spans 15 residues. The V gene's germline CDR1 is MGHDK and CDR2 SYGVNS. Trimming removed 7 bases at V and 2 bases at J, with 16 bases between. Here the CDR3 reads CASNQPGALTDTQYF. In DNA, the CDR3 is TGTGCCAGCAACCAGCCAGGGGCCCTCACAGATACGCAGTATTTT.

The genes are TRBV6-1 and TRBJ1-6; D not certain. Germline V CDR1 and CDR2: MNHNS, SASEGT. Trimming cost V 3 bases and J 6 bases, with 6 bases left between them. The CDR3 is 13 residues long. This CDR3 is CASSDRRNSPLHF. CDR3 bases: TGTGCCAGCAGTGACAGGCGTAATTCACCCCTCCACTTT.

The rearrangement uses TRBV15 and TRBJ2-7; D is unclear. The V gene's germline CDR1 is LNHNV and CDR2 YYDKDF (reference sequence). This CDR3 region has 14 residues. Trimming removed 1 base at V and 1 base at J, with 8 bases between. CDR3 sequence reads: CATSRASLSYEQYF. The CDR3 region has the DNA TGTGCCACCAGCAGAGCGAGCTTATCCTACGAGCAGTACTTC.

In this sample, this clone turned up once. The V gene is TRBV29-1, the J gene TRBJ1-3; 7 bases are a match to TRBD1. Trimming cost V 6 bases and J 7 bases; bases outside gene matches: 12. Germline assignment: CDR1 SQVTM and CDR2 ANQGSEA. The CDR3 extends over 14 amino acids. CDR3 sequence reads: CSVNHGQGGNTIYF. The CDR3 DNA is TGCAGCGTCAACCACGGCCAGGGGGGTAACACCATATATTTT.

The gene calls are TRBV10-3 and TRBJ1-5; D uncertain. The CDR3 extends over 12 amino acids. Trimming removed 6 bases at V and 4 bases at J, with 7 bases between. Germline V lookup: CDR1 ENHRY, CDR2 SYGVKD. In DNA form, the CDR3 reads TGTGCCATCAGCGCCCGAAATCAGCCCCAGCATTTT. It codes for CAISARNQPQHF.

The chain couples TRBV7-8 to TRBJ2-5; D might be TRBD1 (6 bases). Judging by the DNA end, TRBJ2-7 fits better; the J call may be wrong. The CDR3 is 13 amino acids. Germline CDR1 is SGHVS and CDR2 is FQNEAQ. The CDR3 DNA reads TGTGCCAGCAGCTTTTCAGGGGTCTACGAGCAGTACTTC. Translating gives CASSFSGVYEQYF.

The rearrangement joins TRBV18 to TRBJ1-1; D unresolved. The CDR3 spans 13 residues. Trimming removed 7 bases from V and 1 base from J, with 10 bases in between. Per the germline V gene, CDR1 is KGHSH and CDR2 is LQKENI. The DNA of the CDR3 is TGTGCCAGCTTCTCGGATTGGAACACTGAAGCTTTCTTT. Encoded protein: CASFSDWNTEAFF.

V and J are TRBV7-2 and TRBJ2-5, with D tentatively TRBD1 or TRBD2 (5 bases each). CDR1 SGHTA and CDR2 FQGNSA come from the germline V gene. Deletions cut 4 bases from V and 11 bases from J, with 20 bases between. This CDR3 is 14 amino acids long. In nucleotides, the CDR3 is TGTGCCAGCAGCTCAGGGCCTTCATCTCCGGGGCAGTACTTC. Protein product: CASSSGPSSPGQYF. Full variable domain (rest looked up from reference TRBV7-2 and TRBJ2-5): GAGVSQSPSNKVTEKGKDVELRCDPISGHTALYWYRQSLGQGLEFLIYFQGNSAPDKSGLPSDRFSAERTGGSVSTLTIQRTQQEDSAVYLCASSSGPSSPGQYFGPGTRLLVL.

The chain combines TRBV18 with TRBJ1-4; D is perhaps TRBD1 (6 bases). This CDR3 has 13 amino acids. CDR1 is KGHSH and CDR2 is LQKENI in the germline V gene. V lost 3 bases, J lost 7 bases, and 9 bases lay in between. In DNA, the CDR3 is TGTGCCAGCTCACCGGACAGTTTTGAAAAACTGTTTTTT. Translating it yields CASSPDSFEKLFF.

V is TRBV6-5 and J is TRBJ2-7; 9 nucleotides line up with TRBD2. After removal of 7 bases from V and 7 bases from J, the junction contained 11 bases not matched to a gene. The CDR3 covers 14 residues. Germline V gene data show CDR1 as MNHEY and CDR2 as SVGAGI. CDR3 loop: CASTPPLAGQEQYF. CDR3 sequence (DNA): TGTGCCAGCACCCCGCCCCTAGCGGGGCAAGAGCAGTACTTC.

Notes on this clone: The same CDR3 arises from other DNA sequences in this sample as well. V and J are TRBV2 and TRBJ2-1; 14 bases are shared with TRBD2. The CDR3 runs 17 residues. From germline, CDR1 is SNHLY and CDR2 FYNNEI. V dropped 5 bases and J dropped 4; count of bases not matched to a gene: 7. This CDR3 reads CASSYSGLAGVYNEQFF. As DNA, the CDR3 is TGTGCCAGCAGTTACTCGGGACTAGCGGGGGTGTACAATGAGCAGTTCTTC.

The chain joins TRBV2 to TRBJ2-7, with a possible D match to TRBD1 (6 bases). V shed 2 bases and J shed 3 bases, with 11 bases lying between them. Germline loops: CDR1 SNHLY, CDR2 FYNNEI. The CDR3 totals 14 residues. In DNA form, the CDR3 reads TGTGCCAGCAGTGAATCAGGGGCGGTCTACGAGCAGTACTTC. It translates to CASSESGAVYEQYF.

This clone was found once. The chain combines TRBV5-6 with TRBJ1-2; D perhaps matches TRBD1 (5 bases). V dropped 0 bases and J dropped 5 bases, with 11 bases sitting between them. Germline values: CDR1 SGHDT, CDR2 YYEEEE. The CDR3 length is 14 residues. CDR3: CASSLGGESYGYTF. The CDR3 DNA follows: TGTGCCAGCAGCTTGGGGGGCGAATCATATGGCTACACCTTC.

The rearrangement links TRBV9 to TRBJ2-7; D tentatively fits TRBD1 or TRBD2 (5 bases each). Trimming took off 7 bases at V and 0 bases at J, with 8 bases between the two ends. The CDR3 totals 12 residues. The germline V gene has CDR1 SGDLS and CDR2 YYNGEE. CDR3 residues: CASGTGSYEQYF. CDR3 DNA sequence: TGTGCCAGCGGGACGGGCTCCTACGAGCAGTACTTC.